These T cell receptor beta chains were read from a single sample in a study of beta chain features in type 1 diabetes. Repertoires were generated with immunoSEQ multiplex PCR, while TCRdb's copy carries only in-frame clones and drops some. The sample lists approximately 340,000 clones; roughly 16% were seen once. Sequenced material: naive CD4+ T cells from blood. Receptors were obtained from a young woman in good health. Each CDR3 is given with its conserved first and last residue. Each record gives: CDR3 protein, CDR3 DNA, J gene, clone size, V gene, D gene. A D gene is named only where the DNA matches it firmly. Clone sizes are given selectively: once, few, many, or a class where the clone is expanded.

CDR3aa: CASSVRTYNEQFF
CDR3nt: TGTGCCAGCAGTGTACGGACTTATAATGAGCAGTTCTTC
j_gene: TRBJ2-1
abundance: few
v_gene: TRBV27
d_gene: NA

CDR3aa: CASSLASVSTDTQYF
CDR3nt: TGTGCCAGCAGCTTAGCTAGCGTGAGCACAGATACGCAGTATTTT
j_gene: TRBJ2-3
abundance: NA
v_gene: TRBV7-9
d_gene: NA

CDR3aa: CAWGRQGTGELFF
CDR3nt: TGTGCCTGGGGCCGACAGGGAACCGGGGAGCTGTTTTTT
j_gene: TRBJ2-2
abundance: NA
v_gene: TRBV30
d_gene: TRBD1

CDR3aa: CSVIKTLLTEAEQYF
CDR3nt: TGCAGCGTGATCAAGACCCTATTGACGGAGGCCGAGCAGTACTTC
j_gene: TRBJ2-7
abundance: few
v_gene: TRBV29-1
d_gene: NA

CDR3aa: CASSPHQNEQFF
CDR3nt: TGTGCCAGCTCACCACATCAGAATGAGCAGTTCTTC
j_gene: TRBJ2-1
abundance: NA
v_gene: TRBV18
d_gene: NA

CDR3aa: CASSQDQDTEAFF
CDR3nt: TGCGCCAGCAGCCAAGATCAGGACACTGAAGCTTTCTTT
j_gene: TRBJ1-1
abundance: NA
v_gene: TRBV4-1
d_gene: NA

CDR3aa: CASSRPGGPQHF
CDR3nt: TGTGCCAGCAGCCGGCCGGGGGGGCCCCAGCATTTT
j_gene: TRBJ1-5
abundance: few
v_gene: TRBV4-2
d_gene: NA

CDR3aa: CASNGAGRYNEQFF
CDR3nt: TGCGCCAGCAATGGCGCGGGGAGGTACAATGAGCAGTTCTTC
j_gene: TRBJ2-1
abundance: few
v_gene: TRBV5-1
d_gene: NA

CDR3aa: CATNTEAFF
CDR3nt: TGTGCCACTAACACTGAAGCTTTCTTT
j_gene: TRBJ1-1
abundance: few
v_gene: TRBV6-1
d_gene: NA

CDR3aa: CASKGGSETQYF
CDR3nt: TGTGCCAGTAAAGGGGGCTCGGAGACCCAGTACTTC
j_gene: TRBJ2-5
abundance: few
v_gene: TRBV19
d_gene: TRBD1

CDR3aa: CAWSEILAKNIQYF
CDR3nt: TGTGCCTGGAGTGAAATACTAGCCAAAAACATTCAGTACTTC
j_gene: TRBJ2-4
abundance: NA
v_gene: TRBV30
d_gene: NA

CDR3aa: CASSLRSYNEQFF
CDR3nt: TGTGCCAGCAGCTTGCGGTCCTACAATGAGCAGTTCTTC
j_gene: TRBJ2-1
abundance: NA
v_gene: TRBV11-3
d_gene: NA

CDR3aa: CSVIQQGIEQFF
CDR3nt: TGCAGCGTGATTCAACAGGGGATTGAGCAGTTCTTC
j_gene: TRBJ2-1
abundance: NA
v_gene: TRBV29-1
d_gene: TRBD1

CDR3aa: CASSLEYNQPQHF
CDR3nt: TGTGCCAGCAGTTTAGAGTACAATCAGCCCCAGCATTTT
j_gene: TRBJ1-5
abundance: NA
v_gene: TRBV28
d_gene: NA

CDR3aa: CSVVRDSRIGSEQFF
CDR3nt: TGCAGCGTTGTCCGGGACTCCAGAATCGGAAGTGAGCAGTTCTTC
j_gene: TRBJ2-1
abundance: few
v_gene: TRBV29-1
d_gene: NA

CDR3aa: CASSSGWDFYNEQFF
CDR3nt: TGTGCCAGCAGCTCCGGTTGGGACTTCTACAATGAGCAGTTCTTC
j_gene: TRBJ2-1
abundance: few
v_gene: TRBV9
d_gene: NA

CDR3aa: CASSPRGYTEAFF
CDR3nt: TGTGCCAGCAGCCCCAGGGGGTACACTGAAGCTTTCTTT
j_gene: TRBJ1-1
abundance: NA
v_gene: TRBV14
d_gene: TRBD1

CDR3aa: CASSMSGNYEQYF
CDR3nt: TGTGCCAGCAGCATGTCAGGGAACTACGAGCAGTACTTC
j_gene: TRBJ2-7
abundance: few
v_gene: TRBV21-1
d_gene: NA

CDR3aa: CAIMTSIRGSYNEQFF
CDR3nt: TGTGCCATCATGACGAGCATTCGGGGCTCCTACAATGAGCAGTTCTTC
j_gene: TRBJ2-1
abundance: few
v_gene: TRBV10-3
d_gene: NA

CDR3aa: CASSPAGNSNQPQHF
CDR3nt: TGTGCCAGCAGCCCGGCAGGGAATAGCAATCAGCCCCAGCATTTT
j_gene: TRBJ1-5
abundance: few
v_gene: TRBV7-2
d_gene: NA

CDR3aa: CASSYTGTPNTGELFF
CDR3nt: TGTGCCAGCAGCTACACCGGGACACCCAACACCGGGGAGCTGTTTTTT
j_gene: TRBJ2-2
abundance: NA
v_gene: TRBV4-2
d_gene: NA

CDR3aa: CASRDRSSYNEQFF
CDR3nt: TGTGCCAGTAGAGACAGAAGCTCCTACAATGAGCAGTTCTTC
j_gene: TRBJ2-1
abundance: few
v_gene: TRBV19
d_gene: NA

CDR3aa: CASSGRGRGSVYGYTF
CDR3nt: TGTGCCAGCAGCGGCCGTGGCAGGGGGTCTGTCTATGGCTACACCTTC
j_gene: TRBJ1-2
abundance: few
v_gene: TRBV7-9
d_gene: TRBD1

CDR3aa: CAIKGRGRSVDQPQHF
CDR3nt: TGTGCCATCAAGGGCAGGGGACGTTCGGTGGATCAGCCCCAGCATTTT
j_gene: TRBJ1-5
abundance: few
v_gene: TRBV2
d_gene: NA

CDR3aa: CASISGTDTQYF
CDR3nt: TGTGCCAGCATCAGCGGGACAGATACGCAGTATTTT
j_gene: TRBJ2-3
abundance: NA
v_gene: TRBV28
d_gene: NA

CDR3aa: CASSTNDGFYGYTF
CDR3nt: TGTGCCAGCAGCACTAACGACGGTTTCTATGGCTACACCTTC
j_gene: TRBJ1-2
abundance: few
v_gene: TRBV7-9
d_gene: NA

CDR3aa: CASSLQTSGIYNEQFF
CDR3nt: TGTGCCAGCAGCCTCCAGACTAGCGGGATCTACAATGAGCAGTTCTTC
j_gene: TRBJ2-1
abundance: NA
v_gene: TRBV7-8
d_gene: TRBD2

CDR3aa: CASSVAGNRDTQYF
CDR3nt: TGCGCCAGCAGTGTAGCGGGAAACAGAGATACGCAGTATTTT
j_gene: TRBJ2-3
abundance: NA
v_gene: TRBV10-2
d_gene: TRBD2

CDR3aa: CASSQRTGGPYEQYF
CDR3nt: TGTGCCAGCAGCCAACGGACAGGTGGGCCCTACGAGCAGTACTTC
j_gene: TRBJ2-7
abundance: NA
v_gene: TRBV4-2
d_gene: TRBD1

CDR3aa: CSVEGRQALKNTEAFF
CDR3nt: TGCAGCGTTGAAGGTAGGCAGGCCTTAAAGAACACTGAAGCTTTCTTT
j_gene: TRBJ1-1
abundance: NA
v_gene: TRBV29-1
d_gene: NA

CDR3aa: CSVERFLETQYF
CDR3nt: TGCAGCGTAGAGAGGTTTTTGGAGACCCAGTACTTC
j_gene: TRBJ2-5
abundance: NA
v_gene: TRBV29-1
d_gene: NA

CDR3aa: CASSFTDEETQYF
CDR3nt: TGTGCCAGCAGCTTTACAGACGAAGAGACCCAGTACTTC
j_gene: TRBJ2-5
abundance: NA
v_gene: TRBV7-8
d_gene: NA

CDR3aa: CASSPHKDRGRFTDTQYF
CDR3nt: TGTGCCAGCAGCCCACACAAGGACAGGGGTCGGTTCACAGATACGCAGTATTTT
j_gene: TRBJ2-3
abundance: few
v_gene: TRBV7-9
d_gene: TRBD1

CDR3aa: CASSAWASGANVLTF
CDR3nt: TGTGCCAGCAGTGCATGGGCCTCTGGGGCCAACGTCCTGACTTTC
j_gene: TRBJ2-6
abundance: NA
v_gene: TRBV27
d_gene: NA

CDR3aa: CASSVRAGNYEQYF
CDR3nt: TGCGCCAGCAGCGTTAGGGCAGGGAACTACGAGCAGTACTTC
j_gene: TRBJ2-7
abundance: few
v_gene: TRBV5-1
d_gene: NA

CDR3aa: CASSLGAGGAGELFF
CDR3nt: TGTGCCAGCAGCTTGGGTGCGGGAGGCGCCGGGGAGCTGTTTTTT
j_gene: TRBJ2-2
abundance: few
v_gene: TRBV5-6
d_gene: TRBD2

CDR3aa: CASSNGGVPSYEQYF
CDR3nt: TGTGCCAGCAGCAACGGGGGGGTTCCATCCTACGAGCAGTACTTC
j_gene: TRBJ2-7
abundance: NA
v_gene: TRBV28
d_gene: TRBD2

CDR3aa: CASSRRNHGTGNTIYF
CDR3nt: TGTGCCAGCAGCAGGAGGAACCATGGAACTGGAAACACCATATATTTT
j_gene: TRBJ1-3
abundance: few
v_gene: TRBV13
d_gene: NA

CDR3aa: CSVERTGSGANVLTF
CDR3nt: TGCAGCGTTGAACGGACAGGGTCTGGGGCCAACGTCCTGACTTTC
j_gene: TRBJ2-6
abundance: NA
v_gene: TRBV29-1
d_gene: TRBD1

CDR3aa: CASSWDRSHYEQYF
CDR3nt: TGTGCCAGCAGCTGGGACAGGAGCCATTACGAGCAGTACTTC
j_gene: TRBJ2-7
abundance: few
v_gene: TRBV6-5
d_gene: TRBD1

CDR3aa: CASSEGQGPSNYGYTF
CDR3nt: TGTGCCAGCAGCGAGGGACAGGGCCCTTCTAACTATGGCTACACCTTC
j_gene: TRBJ1-2
abundance: few
v_gene: TRBV9
d_gene: TRBD1

CDR3aa: CSVRTDMNTEAFF
CDR3nt: TGCAGCGTGAGGACAGACATGAACACTGAAGCTTTCTTT
j_gene: TRBJ1-1
abundance: NA
v_gene: TRBV29-1
d_gene: NA

CDR3aa: CASSQEGQGYEQYF
CDR3nt: TGCGCCAGCAGCCAAGAGGGACAGGGCTACGAGCAGTACTTC
j_gene: TRBJ2-7
abundance: few
v_gene: TRBV4-3
d_gene: TRBD1

CDR3aa: CAISDRGGQTQYF
CDR3nt: TGCGCCATCTCGGACAGGGGGGGACAGACCCAGTACTTC
j_gene: TRBJ2-5
abundance: NA
v_gene: TRBV10-2
d_gene: TRBD1

CDR3aa: CASSPGQINYGYTF
CDR3nt: TGTGCCAGCAGCCCGGGACAGATTAACTATGGCTACACCTTC
j_gene: TRBJ1-2
abundance: few
v_gene: TRBV6-5
d_gene: TRBD1

CDR3aa: CASSSRLAGDDEQYF
CDR3nt: TGCGCCAGCAGCTCCCGACTAGCGGGAGACGACGAGCAGTACTTC
j_gene: TRBJ2-7
abundance: NA
v_gene: TRBV5-1
d_gene: TRBD2